This TCR beta chain was retrieved from a study of tumor-infiltrating lymphocytes in primary liver carcinoma. Findings and caveats of the study: A significantly higher top-250-clone fraction was found in tumors than in blood (p = 0.039). In tumor-adjacent and tumor-blood pairs, overlap was lower than in tumor region pairs.

The CDR3 length is 17 residues. Germline values: CDR1 SGHTA, CDR2 FQGTGA. With a constant-region primer, TCR beta cDNA was made from roughly 500 ng of total RNA. TCR beta libraries came from three nested multiplex PCR rounds using slightly modified ARM-PCR. The first two PCR rounds, approximately 10 cycles each, used TRBV1-TRBV30 forward primers and a C-beta reverse primer. Via MiXCR, TCRdb re-called the multiplex PCR reads, giving one row per CDR3 protein. The sample contains more than 95,000 distinct CDR3 sequences, about four fifths of which appear only once. To note about this clonotype: Its antigen is still unknown. Its ends do not fully match the called genes, so a read error is possible.

Each 20-30 mg portion of unsorted bulk tissue served as the source for co-extraction of RNA and DNA. Patients in the cohort were treatment-naive and living with chronic HBV infection. Tumors were each sampled at five separate regions. Sequenced sample: liver tumor tissue from sampling region 3. Specified subset: tumor region T3, left-lateral pole. This rearrangement joins TRBV7-3 to TRBJ2-3, with D possibly being TRBD1 or TRBD2 (5 bases each). The TCR originated in a middle-aged man with primary liver carcinoma and hepatitis B virus infection. The CDR3 region has the DNA TGTGCCAGCAACTTAAGGGCGGGCCAAGGGGCCACAGATACGCAGTATTTT. The encoded protein is CASNLRAGQGATDTQYF.